The T cell receptor (beta chain) described here comes from a study of blood T cells in healthy people across ages. Study-wide context: T cells yielded about one barcoded beta molecule per two cells through template switching.

A J-beta primer mix and a sample-barcoded 5' primer were used in a second PCR of about 6 to 12 cycles. TCRdb re-analysed the 5' RACE reads in MiXCR, keeping a single row per CDR3 protein. The sample has 1.5 million to 1.9 million distinct CDR3 sequences; under 55% are singletons. On this clonotype: Its antigen is as yet unknown.

Study-level points and caveats: CMV status of donors was not determined, possibly confounding expanded clonotype changes. With unsorted PBMCs, a conclusive comparison of naive versus antigen-experienced cells was not possible.

Germline CDR1 and CDR2: SNHLY and FYNNEI. The CDR3 has 14 residues. The germline V and J ends were trimmed by 6 bases and 5 bases, with 16 bases remaining between them. The J gene is TRBJ2-5, the V gene TRBV2; D might be TRBD2 (6 bases). Sequenced input: blood. The TCR originated in a woman aged 18-30 years in good health. The CDR3 reads CASSFNTGGETQYF. The CDR3 DNA sequence: TGTGCCAGCAGCTTCAACACCGGAGGGGAGACCCAGTACTTC. The full variable domain, with the rest looked up from reference TRBV2 and TRBJ2-5, is EPEVTQTPSHQVTQMGQEVILRCVPISNHLYFYWYRQILGQKVEFLVSFYNNEISEKSEIFDDQFSVERPDGSNFTLKIRSTKLEDSAMYFCASSFNTGGETQYFGPGTRLLVL.